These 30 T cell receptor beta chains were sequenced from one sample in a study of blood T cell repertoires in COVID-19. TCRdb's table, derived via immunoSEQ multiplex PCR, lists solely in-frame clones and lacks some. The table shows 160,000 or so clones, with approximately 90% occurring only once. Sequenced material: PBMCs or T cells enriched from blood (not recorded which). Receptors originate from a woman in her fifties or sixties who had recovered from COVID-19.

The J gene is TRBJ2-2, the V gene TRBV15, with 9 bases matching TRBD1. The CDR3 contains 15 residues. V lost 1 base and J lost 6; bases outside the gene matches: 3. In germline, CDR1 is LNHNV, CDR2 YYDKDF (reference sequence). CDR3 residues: CATSRVTGGPGELFF. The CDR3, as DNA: TGTGCCACCAGCAGAGTTACAGGGGGCCCCGGGGAGCTGTTTTTT.

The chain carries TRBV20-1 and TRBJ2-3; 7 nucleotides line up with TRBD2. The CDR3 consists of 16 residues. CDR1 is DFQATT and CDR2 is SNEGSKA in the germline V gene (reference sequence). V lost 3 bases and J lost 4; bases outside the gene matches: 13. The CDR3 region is CSASLAGVRISDTQYF. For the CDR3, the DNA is TGCAGTGCTAGTTTGGCGGGGGTGAGGATATCAGATACGCAGTATTTT.

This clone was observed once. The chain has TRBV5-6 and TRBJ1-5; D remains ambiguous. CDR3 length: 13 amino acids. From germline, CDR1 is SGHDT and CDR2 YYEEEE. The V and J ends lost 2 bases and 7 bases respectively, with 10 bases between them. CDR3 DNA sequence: TGTGCCAGCAGCTTTGAGGGCGGGCAGCCCCAGCATTTT. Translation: CASSFEGGQPQHF. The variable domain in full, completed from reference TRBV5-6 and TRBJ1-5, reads DAGVTQSPTHLIKTRGQQVTLRCSPKSGHDTVSWYQQALGQGPQFIFQYYEEEERQRGNFPDRFSGHQFPNYSSELNVNALLLGDSALYLCASSFEGGQPQHFGDGTRLSIL.

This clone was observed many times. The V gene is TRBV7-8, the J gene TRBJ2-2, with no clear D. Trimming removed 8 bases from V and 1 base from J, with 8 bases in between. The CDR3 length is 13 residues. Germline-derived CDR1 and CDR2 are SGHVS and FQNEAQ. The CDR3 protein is CASGDQNTGELFF. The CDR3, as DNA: TGTGCCAGCGGAGACCAGAACACCGGGGAGCTGTTTTTT.

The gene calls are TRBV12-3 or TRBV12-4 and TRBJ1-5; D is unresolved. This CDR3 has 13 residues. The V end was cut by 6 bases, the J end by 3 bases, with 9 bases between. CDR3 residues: CASRGVLNQPQHF. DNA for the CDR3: TGTGCCAGCAGGGGCGTCCTCAATCAGCCCCAGCATTTT.

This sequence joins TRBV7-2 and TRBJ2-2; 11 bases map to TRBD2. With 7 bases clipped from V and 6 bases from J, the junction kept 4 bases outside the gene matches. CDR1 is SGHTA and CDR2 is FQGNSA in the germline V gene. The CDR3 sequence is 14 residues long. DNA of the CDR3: TGTGCCAGCACTATTAGCGGGGGGGCCGGGGAGCTGTTTTTT. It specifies CASTISGGAGELFF. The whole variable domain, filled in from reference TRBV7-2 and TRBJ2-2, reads GAGVSQSPSNKVTEKGKDVELRCDPISGHTALYWYRQSLGQGLEFLIYFQGNSAPDKSGLPSDRFSAERTGGSVSTLTIQRTQQEDSAVYLCASTISGGAGELFFGEGSRLTVL.

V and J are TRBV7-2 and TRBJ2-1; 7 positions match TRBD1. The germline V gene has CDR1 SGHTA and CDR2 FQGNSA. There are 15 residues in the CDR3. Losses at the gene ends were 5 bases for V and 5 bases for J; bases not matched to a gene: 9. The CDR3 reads CASSLRQGVNNEQFF. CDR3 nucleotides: TGTGCCAGCAGCCTGAGACAGGGAGTAAACAATGAGCAGTTCTTC.

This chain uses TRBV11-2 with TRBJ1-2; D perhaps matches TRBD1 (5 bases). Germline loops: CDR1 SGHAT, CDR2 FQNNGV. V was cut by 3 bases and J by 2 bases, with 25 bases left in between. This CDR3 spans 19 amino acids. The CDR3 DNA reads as TGTGCCAGCAGCTTGATTAGAAGTCAGGGACTCCACGGGAACTATGGCTACACCTTC. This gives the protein CASSLIRSQGLHGNYGYTF.

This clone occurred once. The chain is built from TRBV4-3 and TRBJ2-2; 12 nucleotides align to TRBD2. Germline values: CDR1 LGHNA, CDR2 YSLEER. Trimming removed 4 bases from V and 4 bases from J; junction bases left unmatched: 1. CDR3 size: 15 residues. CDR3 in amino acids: CASSPSGGATGELFF. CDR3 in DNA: TGCGCCAGCAGCCCTAGCGGGGGGGCCACCGGGGAGCTGTTTTTT.

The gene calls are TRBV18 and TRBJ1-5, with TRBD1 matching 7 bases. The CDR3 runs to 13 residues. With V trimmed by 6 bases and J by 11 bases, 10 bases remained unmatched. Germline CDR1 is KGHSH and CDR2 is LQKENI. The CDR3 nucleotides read TGTGCCAGCTCTCCCCAGGGGGAGTCCGCCCAGCATTTT. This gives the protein CASSPQGESAQHF.

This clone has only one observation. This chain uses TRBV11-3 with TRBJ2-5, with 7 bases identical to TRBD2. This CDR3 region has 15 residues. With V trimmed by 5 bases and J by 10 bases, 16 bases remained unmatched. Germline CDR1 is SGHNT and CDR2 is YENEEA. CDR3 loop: CASSPDGGGIMDQYF. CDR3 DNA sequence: TGTGCCAGCAGCCCCGATGGGGGGGGGATAATGGACCAGTACTTC.

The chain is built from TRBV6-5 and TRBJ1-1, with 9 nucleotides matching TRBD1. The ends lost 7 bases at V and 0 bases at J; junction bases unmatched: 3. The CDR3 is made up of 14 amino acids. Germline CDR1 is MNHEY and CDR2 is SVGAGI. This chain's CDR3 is CASTRTGVNTEAFF. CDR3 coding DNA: TGTGCCAGCACTAGGACAGGGGTGAACACTGAAGCTTTCTTT.

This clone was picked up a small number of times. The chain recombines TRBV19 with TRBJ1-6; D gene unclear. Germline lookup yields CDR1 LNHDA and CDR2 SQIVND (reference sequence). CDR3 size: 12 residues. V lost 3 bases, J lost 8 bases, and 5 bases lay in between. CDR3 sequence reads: CASSIRDSPLHF. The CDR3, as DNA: TGTGCCAGTAGTATTAGAGATTCACCCCTCCACTTT.

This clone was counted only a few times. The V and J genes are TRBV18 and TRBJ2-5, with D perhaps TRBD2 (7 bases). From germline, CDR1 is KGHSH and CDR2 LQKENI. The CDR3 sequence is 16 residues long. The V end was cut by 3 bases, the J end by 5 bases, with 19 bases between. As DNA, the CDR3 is TGTGCCAGCTCACCGGCCCGGGGAGGGGGTCGTGAGACCCAGTACTTC. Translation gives CASSPARGGGRETQYF.

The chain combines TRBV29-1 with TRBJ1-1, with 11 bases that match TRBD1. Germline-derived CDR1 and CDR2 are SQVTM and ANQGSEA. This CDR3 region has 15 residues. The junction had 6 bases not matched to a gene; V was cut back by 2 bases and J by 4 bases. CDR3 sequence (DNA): TGCAGCGTTGAAAAAGGGACAGGGGGGGGCACTGAAGCTTTCTTT. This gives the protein CSVEKGTGGGTEAFF. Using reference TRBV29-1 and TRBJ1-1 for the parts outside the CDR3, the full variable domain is SAVISQKPSRDICQRGTSLTIQCQVDSQVTMMFWYRQQPGQSLTLIATANQGSEATYESGFVIDKFPISRPNLTFSTLTVSNMSPEDSSIYLCSVEKGTGGGTEAFFGQGTRLTVV.

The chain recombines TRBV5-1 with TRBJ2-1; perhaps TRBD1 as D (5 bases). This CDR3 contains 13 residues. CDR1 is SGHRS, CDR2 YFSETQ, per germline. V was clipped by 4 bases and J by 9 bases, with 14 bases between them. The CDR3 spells CASSPLGAGEQFF. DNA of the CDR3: TGCGCCAGCAGCCCCCTAGGGGCTGGTGAGCAGTTCTTC.

CDR3 region: CATSEGGDRGETF. As DNA, the CDR3 is TGTGCCACCAGTGAGGGGGGAGACAGGGGAGAGACCTTC. The J gene is TRBJ1-2, the V gene TRBV24-1, with 8 bases lining up with TRBD1. The V segment lost 4 bases and the J segment 14 bases; nucleotides outside the gene matches: 11. The CDR3 runs 13 residues. Germline lookup yields CDR1 KGHDR and CDR2 SFDVKD.

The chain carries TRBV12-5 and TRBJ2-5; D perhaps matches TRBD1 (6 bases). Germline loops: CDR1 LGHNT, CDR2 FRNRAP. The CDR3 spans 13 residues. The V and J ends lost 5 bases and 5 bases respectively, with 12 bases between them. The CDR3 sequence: CASGLGQTETQYF. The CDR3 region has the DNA TGTGCTAGTGGTCTCGGACAGACGGAGACCCAGTACTTC.

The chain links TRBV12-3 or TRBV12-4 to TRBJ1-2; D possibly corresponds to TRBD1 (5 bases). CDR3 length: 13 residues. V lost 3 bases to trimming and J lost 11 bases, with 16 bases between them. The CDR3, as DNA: TGTGCCAGCAGTTTTCGGTTAGTCTCAGGGTACACCTTC. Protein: CASSFRLVSGYTF.

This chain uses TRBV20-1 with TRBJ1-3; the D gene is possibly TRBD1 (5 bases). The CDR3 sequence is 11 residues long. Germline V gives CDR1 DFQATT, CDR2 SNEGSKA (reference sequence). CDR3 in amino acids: CGRDFGNTIYF. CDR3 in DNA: TGCGGAAGGGACTTCGGAAACACCATATATTTT.

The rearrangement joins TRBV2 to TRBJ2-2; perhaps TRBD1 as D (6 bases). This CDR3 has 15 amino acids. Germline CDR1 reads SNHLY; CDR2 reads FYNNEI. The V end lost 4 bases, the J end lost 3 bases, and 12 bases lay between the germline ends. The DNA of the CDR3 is TGTGCCAGCAGTGCAGGGGCTCGGGACACCGGGGAGCTGTTTTTT. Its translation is CASSAGARDTGELFF.

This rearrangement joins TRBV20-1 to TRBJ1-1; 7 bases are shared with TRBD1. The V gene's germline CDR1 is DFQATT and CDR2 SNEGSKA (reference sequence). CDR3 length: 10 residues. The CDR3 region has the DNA TGCAGCGGGACAGTGACTGAAGCTTTCTTT. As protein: CSGTVTEAFF.

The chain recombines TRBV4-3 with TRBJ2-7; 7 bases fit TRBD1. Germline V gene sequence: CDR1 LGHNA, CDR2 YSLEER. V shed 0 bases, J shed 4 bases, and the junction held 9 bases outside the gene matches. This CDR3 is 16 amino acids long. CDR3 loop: CASSQDLGGGAYEQYF. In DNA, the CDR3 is TGCGCCAGCAGCCAAGATCTAGGGGGCGGAGCTTACGAGCAGTACTTC.

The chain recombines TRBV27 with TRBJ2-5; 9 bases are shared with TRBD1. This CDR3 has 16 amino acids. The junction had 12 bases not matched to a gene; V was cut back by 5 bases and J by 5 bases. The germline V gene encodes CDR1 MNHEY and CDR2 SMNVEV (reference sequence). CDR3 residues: CASSKLQGAIEETQYF. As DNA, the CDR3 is TGTGCCAGCAGTAAACTACAGGGGGCAATCGAGGAGACCCAGTACTTC.

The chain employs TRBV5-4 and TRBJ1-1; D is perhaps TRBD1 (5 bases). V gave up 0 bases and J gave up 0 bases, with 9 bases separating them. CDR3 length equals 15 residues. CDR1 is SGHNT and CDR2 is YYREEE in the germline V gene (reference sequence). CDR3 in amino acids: CASSLAGRVNTEAFF. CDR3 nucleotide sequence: TGTGCCAGCAGCTTGGCCGGCAGGGTGAACACTGAAGCTTTCTTT.

The CDR3 reads CASSQDLGATNYGYTF. CDR3 nucleotides: TGCGCCAGCAGCCAAGATTTAGGGGCGACAAACTATGGCTACACCTTC. The chain combines TRBV4-3 with TRBJ1-2, with a weak D call TRBD1 (5 bases). CDR1 and CDR2 (germline): LGHNA, YSLEER. This CDR3 has 16 residues. V was clipped by 0 bases and J by 2 bases, with 13 bases between them.

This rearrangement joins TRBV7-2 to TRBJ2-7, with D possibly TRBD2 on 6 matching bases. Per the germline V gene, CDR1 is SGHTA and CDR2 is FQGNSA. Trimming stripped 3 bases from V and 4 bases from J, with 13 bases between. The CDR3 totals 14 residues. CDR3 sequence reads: CASSLGGAIYEQYF. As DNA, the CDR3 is TGTGCCAGCAGCTTGGGGGGAGCGATATACGAGCAGTACTTC. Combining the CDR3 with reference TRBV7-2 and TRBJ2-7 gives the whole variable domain GAGVSQSPSNKVTEKGKDVELRCDPISGHTALYWYRQSLGQGLEFLIYFQGNSAPDKSGLPSDRFSAERTGGSVSTLTIQRTQQEDSAVYLCASSLGGAIYEQYFGPGTRLTVT.

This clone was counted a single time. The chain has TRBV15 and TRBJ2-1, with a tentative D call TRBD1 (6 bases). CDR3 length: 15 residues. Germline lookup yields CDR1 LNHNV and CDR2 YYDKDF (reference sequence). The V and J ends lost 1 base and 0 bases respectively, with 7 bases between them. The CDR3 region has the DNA TGTGCCACCAGCAGAGGCAGGGGCTCCTACAATGAGCAGTTCTTC. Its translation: CATSRGRGSYNEQFF.

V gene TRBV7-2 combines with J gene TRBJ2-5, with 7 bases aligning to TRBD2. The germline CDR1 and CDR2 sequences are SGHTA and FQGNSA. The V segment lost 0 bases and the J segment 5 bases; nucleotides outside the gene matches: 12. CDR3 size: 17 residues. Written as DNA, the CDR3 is TGTGCCAGCAGCTTAGCGTCCGGGGGGACGTCCTGGGAGACCCAGTACTTC. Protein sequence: CASSLASGGTSWETQYF.

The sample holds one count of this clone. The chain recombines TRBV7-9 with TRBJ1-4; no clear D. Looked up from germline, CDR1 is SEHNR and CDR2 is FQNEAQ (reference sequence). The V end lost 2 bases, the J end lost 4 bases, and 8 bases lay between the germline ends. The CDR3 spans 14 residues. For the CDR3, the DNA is TGTGCCAGCAGCTTATGGGCAGATAATGAAAAACTGTTTTTT. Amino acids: CASSLWADNEKLFF.